Listed here are 26 T cell receptor beta chains from one sample, sequenced in a study of T-cell memory formation after mild COVID-19. TCRdb analysed the 5' RACE reads with MiXCR anew, one entry per CDR3 protein. This table has 250,000 to 300,000 distinct CDR3 sequences, 15% appearing once. Sequencing input: PBMCs or a T cell subset sorted from them (not recorded which). Receptor source: a man younger than 35 who had mild COVID-19 (a few samples of this study predate the infection). Cell type and time point are not known.

CDR3 DNA sequence: TGCAGCGTTGGGGACAACTATGGCTACACCTTC. It codes for CSVGDNYGYTF. This chain connects TRBV29-1 to TRBJ1-2; a possible D gene is TRBD1 (5 bases). Germline CDR1 is SQVTM and CDR2 is ANQGSEA. CDR3 length equals 11 residues. The V and J ends lost 4 bases and 2 bases respectively, with 5 bases between them.

This clonotype was observed at least ten times. V usage is TRBV3-1 and J usage is TRBJ1-1; D ambiguous. The CDR3 contains 14 residues. Germline V gene sequence: CDR1 LGHDT, CDR2 YNNKEL (reference sequence). Deletions cut 0 bases from V and 4 bases from J, with 9 bases between. This CDR3 is CASSQEAGGTEAFF. The CDR3 region has the DNA TGTGCCAGCAGCCAAGAAGCCGGAGGCACTGAAGCTTTCTTT.

This chain uses TRBV18 with TRBJ2-3; D not certain. Trimming took 0 bases from V and 0 from J, leaving 4 bases between them. In germline, CDR1 is KGHSH, CDR2 LQKENI. The CDR3 extends over 14 amino acids. CDR3 sequence (DNA): TGTGCCAGCTCACCACCTTTTAGCACAGATACGCAGTATTTT. Residues: CASSPPFSTDTQYF.

The chain uses TRBV30 and TRBJ2-7; D uncertain. Germline V lookup: CDR1 GTSNPN, CDR2 SVGIG (reference sequence). The CDR3 loop spans 12 amino acids. The ends were cut back, 4 bases at V and 1 base at J, with 8 bases in the middle. The CDR3 DNA reads as TGTGCCTGGATGTACACATCCTACGAGCAGTACTTC. Protein product: CAWMYTSYEQYF.

The chain recombines TRBV7-3 with TRBJ1-2; D ambiguous. Per the germline V gene, CDR1 is SGHTA and CDR2 is FQGTGA. V was shortened by 2 bases and J by 5 bases, with 9 bases between the two germline ends. The CDR3 runs 13 residues. The CDR3: CASSLDGSYGYTF. As DNA, the CDR3 is TGTGCCAGCAGCTTAGATGGCAGTTATGGCTACACCTTC.

The chain employs TRBV7-2 and TRBJ2-1; D perhaps matches TRBD1 (6 bases). Germline V gene lookup returns CDR1 SGHTA and CDR2 FQGNSA. This CDR3 is 14 amino acids long. Trimming removed 5 bases from V and 3 bases from J, with 11 bases in between. The CDR3 sequence is CASSPLTGYNEQFF. CDR3 in DNA: TGTGCCAGCAGCCCTCTGACAGGCTACAATGAGCAGTTCTTC.

This clonotype was found a few times. This chain uses TRBV4-1 with TRBJ1-1; D unclear. V was cut by 0 bases and J by 1 base, with 18 bases left in between. Germline values: CDR1 MGHRA, CDR2 YSYEKL. CDR3 length equals 18 residues. CDR3 in amino acids: CASSQDRTPTAGNTEAFF. CDR3 nucleotide sequence: TGCGCCAGCAGCCAAGATCGGACCCCCACGGCGGGGAACACTGAAGCTTTCTTT.

The chain has TRBV24-1 and TRBJ2-2; possible D gene TRBD2, 5 bases. Per the germline V gene, CDR1 is KGHDR and CDR2 is SFDVKD. This CDR3 has 16 residues. V lost 4 bases, J lost 1 base, and 12 bases lay in between. CDR3 protein: CATSENGAGNTGELFF. The CDR3, as DNA: TGTGCCACCAGTGAAAACGGCGCGGGGAACACCGGGGAGCTGTTTTTT.

The chain has TRBV29-1 and TRBJ2-5; D is possibly TRBD1 or TRBD2 (5 bases each). The V gene's germline CDR1 is SQVTM and CDR2 ANQGSEA. The CDR3 totals 16 residues. The CDR3 nucleotides read TGCAGTACTCTCGAATGGTCGGGACGGAAAGTGGAGACCCAGTACTTC. It codes for CSTLEWSGRKVETQYF.

Only a few counts were recorded for this clonotype. The chain has TRBV5-1 and TRBJ1-3; 7 bases map to TRBD1. J gave up 0 bases and V 1 base, and 4 bases lay outside the gene matches. The CDR3 runs to 16 residues. Germline V gene sequence: CDR1 SGHRS, CDR2 YFSETQ. CDR3 in DNA: TGCGCCAGCAGCTTGACAGGGGCCGACTCTGGAAACACCATATATTTT. Translated: CASSLTGADSGNTIYF.

This clonotype has at least ten counts. The chain couples TRBV12-3 or TRBV12-4 to TRBJ2-7; tentatively, D is TRBD1 (5 bases). The V gene lost 5 bases and the J gene lost 6 bases, with 17 bases spanning the gap. The CDR3 runs to 14 residues. The CDR3 bases are TGTGCCAGCAGTGTCGGTAGGGGTCTTCCCGAGCAGTACTTC. Its translation is CASSVGRGLPEQYF.

The chain carries TRBV7-2 and TRBJ2-7; 9 nucleotides line up with TRBD2. CDR3 length equals 15 residues. Germline V CDR1 and CDR2: SGHTA, FQGNSA. V trimming: 1 base; J trimming: 4 bases; junction bases outside the gene matches: 5. The CDR3 loop is CASSLGGSGGYEQYV. The CDR3 region has the DNA TGTGCCAGCAGCTTAGGAGGTAGCGGGGGTTACGAGCAGTACGTC.

CDR3 DNA sequence: TGTGCCACCAGTGATCCTACTAGCTTGGGCACAGATACGCAGTATTTT. It is translated as CATSDPTSLGTDTQYF. The V gene is TRBV24-1, the J gene TRBJ2-3; tentative D call: TRBD2 (6 bases). Germline V lookup: CDR1 KGHDR, CDR2 SFDVKD. Trimming took 3 bases from V and 1 from J, leaving 13 bases between them. The CDR3 is 16 residues long.

This clonotype was detected only a few times. The chain is built from TRBV7-8 and TRBJ2-1, with D unresolved. Germline CDR1 SGHVS, CDR2 FQNEAQ. Trimming removed 2 bases at V and 1 base at J, with 18 bases between. The CDR3 covers 18 residues. CDR3 protein: CASSLPAVGIGSYNEQFF. The CDR3 DNA sequence: TGTGCCAGCAGCTTACCCGCCGTGGGTATTGGATCCTACAATGAGCAGTTCTTC.

The chain combines TRBV20-1 with TRBJ2-2; 7 nucleotides match TRBD2. J lost 5 bases, V lost 2 bases, and 5 bases had no gene match. The length of the CDR3 is 14 residues. Germline CDR1 is DFQATT and CDR2 is SNEGSKA (reference sequence). This CDR3 reads CSARYGGGTGELFF. The CDR3 DNA sequence: TGCAGTGCTAGATATGGCGGGGGAACCGGGGAGCTGTTTTTT.

The table lists this clonotype with a few counts. The chain combines TRBV6-1 with TRBJ2-5; D is unclear. V was clipped by 0 bases and J by 5 bases, with 4 bases between them. Germline V lookup: CDR1 MNHNS, CDR2 SASEGT. The CDR3 contains 12 residues. The CDR3 region is CASSEAGETQYF. In nucleotides, the CDR3 is TGTGCCAGCAGTGAAGCAGGGGAGACCCAGTACTTC.

This clonotype was seen a few times. The gene calls are TRBV6-5 and TRBJ2-6; D not certain. V lost 4 bases and J 0 bases, leaving 7 bases between the germline ends. The CDR3 has 15 amino acids. Germline CDR1 MNHEY, CDR2 SVGAGI. Here the CDR3 reads CASSSLSSGANVLTF. DNA for the CDR3: TGTGCCAGCAGTTCCCTGTCCTCTGGGGCCAACGTCCTGACTTTC.

The CDR3 reads CASTSGTFGYTF. The DNA for the CDR3 is TGTGCCAGCACTAGTGGGACATTCGGCTACACCTTC. The chain employs TRBV6-5 and TRBJ1-2, with D maybe TRBD1 (6 bases). Trimming took 7 bases from V and 8 from J, leaving 14 bases between them. Looked up from germline, CDR1 is MNHEY and CDR2 is SVGAGI. This CDR3 contains 12 residues.

V gene TRBV3-1 combines with J gene TRBJ2-5; 10 bases agree with TRBD2. CDR3 length equals 16 residues. V trimming: 3 bases; J trimming: 5 bases; junction bases outside the gene matches: 9. Germline V gene lookup returns CDR1 LGHDT and CDR2 YNNKEL (reference sequence). The CDR3 bases are TGTGCCAGCAGCCAGGGCCTAGCGGGGGTTTCGGAGACCCAGTACTTC. Its translation: CASSQGLAGVSETQYF.

This clonotype occurred a few times. The CDR3 DNA sequence: TGTGCCAGCAGTTACCGAGGGGACACTGAAGCTTTCTTT. Its translation: CASSYRGDTEAFF. V usage is TRBV6-5 and J usage is TRBJ1-1; tentative D call: TRBD1 (5 bases). The germline V gene encodes CDR1 MNHEY and CDR2 SVGAGI. Trimming left V 2 bases short and J 3 bases short, with 7 bases between. The CDR3 consists of 13 residues.

This clonotype was found a few times. The chain links TRBV20-1 to TRBJ2-1, with D tentatively TRBD1 (5 bases). Trimming removed 4 bases from V and 5 bases from J, with 9 bases in between. The CDR3 has 12 residues. Germline V CDR1 and CDR2: DFQATT, SNEGSKA (reference sequence). Here the CDR3 DNA reads TGCAGTGCTATGCGACAGAACAATGAGCAGTTCTTC. Protein sequence: CSAMRQNNEQFF.

This sequence joins TRBV18 and TRBJ1-5; D is ambiguous. Germline V gene sequence: CDR1 KGHSH, CDR2 LQKENI. Trimming removed 2 bases from V and 5 bases from J, with 7 bases in between. The CDR3 runs 13 residues. The CDR3 loop reads CASSPGEDQPQHF. The CDR3 nucleotides are TGTGCCAGCTCACCAGGGGAGGATCAGCCCCAGCATTTT.

This clonotype was counted at least ten times. The chain is built from TRBV7-2 and TRBJ2-3; the D gene is possibly TRBD2 (5 bases). The V end lost 5 bases, the J end lost 6 bases, and 15 bases lay between the germline ends. Germline V gene lookup returns CDR1 SGHTA and CDR2 FQGNSA. This CDR3 spans 14 amino acids. CDR3 region: CASSPRAGGDTQYF. CDR3 DNA: TGTGCCAGCAGCCCCCGGGCGGGCGGGGATACGCAGTATTTT.

CDR3 loop: CASSLVPLTDTQYF. DNA of the CDR3: TGTGCCAGCAGCTTAGTTCCACTCACAGATACGCAGTATTTT. The chain carries TRBV7-8 and TRBJ2-3; D gene uncertain. Germline assignment: CDR1 SGHVS and CDR2 FQNEAQ. The V gene lost 1 base and the J gene lost 2 bases, with 7 bases spanning the gap. The CDR3 length is 14 residues.

This clonotype has more than one count but fewer than ten. In nucleotides, the CDR3 is TGCAGTGCTCCGATGGGGGGGACGGATGAGCAGTTCTTC. Encoded protein: CSAPMGGTDEQFF. The chain links TRBV20-1 to TRBJ2-1, with 7 bases aligning to TRBD2. There are 13 residues in the CDR3. Germline CDR1 is DFQATT and CDR2 is SNEGSKA (reference sequence). V lost 5 bases and J lost 8; bases outside the gene matches: 9.

CDR3 coding DNA: TGTGCCAGCAGTTTAGAACCCCGGGACAGAAGCTACGAGCAGTACGTC. This sequence encodes CASSLEPRDRSYEQYV. This rearrangement joins TRBV27 to TRBJ2-7; 7 bases agree with TRBD1. V was pared by 2 bases and J by 3 bases, with 10 bases of the junction left unmatched. Germline V gene sequence: CDR1 MNHEY, CDR2 SMNVEV (reference sequence). The CDR3 length is 16 residues.